This T cell receptor beta chain was sequenced during a study of blood T cells in healthy people across ages. Across the whole study: T cells yielded about one barcoded beta molecule per two cells through template switching.

Alongside a J-beta primer mix, a sample-barcoded 5' primer served in a second PCR lasting roughly 6 to 11 cycles. TCRdb re-called the 5' RACE reads through MiXCR, storing one row per CDR3 protein. There are about 1.1 million distinct CDR3 sequences in the sample; more than 30% occur only once, and under 15% lies in the top ten. Total RNA extracted from each sample amounted to at least 6 micrograms. The CDR3 runs to 13 residues. Germline V gives CDR1 SGHRS, CDR2 YFSETQ. V gene TRBV5-1 combines with J gene TRBJ2-1; D perhaps matches TRBD2 (6 bases). The end of the DNA is better explained by TRBJ2-7, so the J call may be wrong. The specimen sequenced was blood. The receptor's source is a man between 18 and 35 years old in good health. The CDR3, as DNA: TGCGCCAGCACCCGGGAGTCCTACAATGAGCAGTACTTC. It encodes CASTRESYNEQYF.